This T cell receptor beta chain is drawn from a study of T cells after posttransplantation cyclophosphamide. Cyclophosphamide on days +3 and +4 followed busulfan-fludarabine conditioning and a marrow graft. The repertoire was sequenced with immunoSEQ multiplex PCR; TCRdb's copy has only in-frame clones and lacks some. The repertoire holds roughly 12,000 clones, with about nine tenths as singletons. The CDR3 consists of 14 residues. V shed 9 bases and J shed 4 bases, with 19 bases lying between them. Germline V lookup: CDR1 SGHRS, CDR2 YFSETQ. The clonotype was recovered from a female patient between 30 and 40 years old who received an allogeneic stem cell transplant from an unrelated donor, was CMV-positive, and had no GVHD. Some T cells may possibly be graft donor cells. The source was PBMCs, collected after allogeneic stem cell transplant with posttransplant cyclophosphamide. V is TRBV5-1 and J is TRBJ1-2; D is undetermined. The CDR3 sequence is CATPEELLSYGYTF. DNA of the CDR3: TGCGCCACTCCTGAGGAGCTTTTGTCCTATGGCTACACCTTC.